The 17 T cell receptor beta chains below all came from one sample that was sequenced in a study of blood T cell repertoires in COVID-19. Method: immunoSEQ multiplex PCR; TCRdb's copy keeps in-frame clones and lacks some. Of 150,000 to 200,000 clones in the sample, around 92% were seen once. The sample consisted of peripheral blood. The receptors here all came from a man aged 60 to 69 with acute or convalescent COVID-19.

The chain is built from TRBV5-1 and TRBJ1-1; TRBD1 matches at 12 bases. V was clipped by 7 bases and J by 1 base; unmatched bases: 8. Germline CDR1 is SGHRS and CDR2 is YFSETQ. The CDR3 contains 16 residues. CDR3 loop: CASRPGQGARNTEAFF. The CDR3 region has the DNA TGCGCCAGCCGACCGGGACAGGGGGCTCGGAACACTGAAGCTTTCTTT. Combining the CDR3 with reference TRBV5-1 and TRBJ1-1 gives the whole variable domain KAGVTQTPRYLIKTRGQQVTLSCSPISGHRSVSWYQQTPGQGLQFLFEYFSETQRNKGNFPGRFSGRQFSNSRSEMNVSTLELGDSALYLCASRPGQGARNTEAFFGQGTRLTVV.

The rearrangement links TRBV19 to TRBJ2-3, with 8 bases fitting TRBD1. Germline trimming cut 6 bases from V and 6 bases from J; bases unmatched to any gene: 8. CDR3 length: 14 amino acids. The germline V gene has CDR1 LNHDA and CDR2 SQIVND (reference sequence). This CDR3 reads CASRPDRGIDTQYF. The CDR3 DNA reads TGTGCCAGTAGGCCAGACAGGGGTATTGATACGCAGTATTTT.

The sample holds one count of this clone. The CDR3 coding sequence is TGTGCCAGCAGTTTGGCCCCAACCCCTGAGTACTTC. Its translation: CASSLAPTPEYF. The chain joins TRBV12-3 or TRBV12-4 to TRBJ2-7, with D uncertain. Trimming pared 3 bases from V and 11 bases from J, leaving 14 bases between. This CDR3 comprises 12 residues.

This clone was detected only once. The rearrangement joins TRBV7-3 to TRBJ2-7, with TRBD2 matching over 7 bases. Germline trimming cut 3 bases from V and 2 bases from J; bases unmatched to any gene: 7. Germline-derived CDR1 and CDR2 are SGHTA and FQGTGA. This CDR3 is built from 15 residues. The CDR3 DNA reads as TGTGCCAGCAGCTTCGCCAGAGCGGGACCCTACGAGCAGTACTTC. Protein: CASSFARAGPYEQYF.

This clone showed up just once. V gene TRBV7-2 combines with J gene TRBJ2-7; D is perhaps TRBD1 (5 bases). V gave up 5 bases and J gave up 4 bases, with 12 bases separating them. In germline, CDR1 is SGHTA, CDR2 FQGNSA. The CDR3 is 13 residues long. The CDR3: CASSHTDSYEQYF. For the CDR3, the DNA is TGTGCCAGCAGCCATACCGACAGTTACGAGCAGTACTTC.

The chain is built from TRBV9 and TRBJ1-3; 10 nucleotides agree with TRBD1. Unmatched junction bases numbered 3, after V lost 3 bases and J lost 0 bases. Germline CDR1 and CDR2: SGDLS and YYNGEE. This CDR3 is 16 amino acids long. CDR3 nucleotide sequence: TGTGCCAGCAGCGCGGGGACAGGGGACTCTGGAAACACCATATATTTT. This translates into CASSAGTGDSGNTIYF.

The chain employs TRBV3-1 (or the pseudogene TRBV3-2) and TRBJ2-7; D not resolved. CDR1 is LGHDT and CDR2 is YNNKEL in the germline V gene (reference sequence). This CDR3 spans 12 amino acids. Between the trimmed V and J ends, which lost 0 bases and 6 bases, there was a span of 6 bases. The CDR3 protein is CASSQDRFEQYF. DNA of the CDR3: TGTGCCAGCAGCCAAGATCGGTTCGAGCAGTACTTC.

As DNA, the CDR3 is TGTGCCAGCAAGGGGGGGGGACCCAATCAGCCCCAGCATTTT. It specifies CASKGGGPNQPQHF. The chain combines TRBV2 with TRBJ1-5; tentatively, D is TRBD1 (6 bases). V lost 7 bases, J lost 3 bases, and 13 bases lay in between. Germline lookup yields CDR1 SNHLY and CDR2 FYNNEI. The CDR3 is 14 residues long.

The chain combines TRBV6-2 or TRBV6-3 with TRBJ1-3, with 7 bases lining up with TRBD1. Germline CDR1 and CDR2: MNHEY and SVGEGT. The CDR3 is 14 residues long. V gave up 6 bases and J gave up 1 base; unmatched junction bases: 3. The CDR3 loop reads CASSDRASGNTIYF. Written as DNA, the CDR3 is TGTGCCAGCAGCGACAGGGCGTCTGGAAACACCATATATTTT.

The rearrangement links TRBV7-9 to TRBJ2-7; the match to TRBD1 covers 10 bases. The CDR3 spans 15 residues. CDR1 is SEHNR and CDR2 is FQNEAQ in the germline V gene (reference sequence). With 5 bases clipped from V and 6 bases from J, the junction kept 10 bases outside the gene matches. CDR3 sequence (DNA): TGTGCCAGCAGCCGACAGGGGGCCTATACCCGCGAGCAGTACTTC. This encodes CASSRQGAYTREQYF.

This clone has a single count. The V and J genes are TRBV19 and TRBJ1-3, with a possible D match to TRBD1 (5 bases). Germline CDR1 reads LNHDA; CDR2 reads SQIVND (reference sequence). The V gene lost 3 bases and the J gene lost 0 bases, with 9 bases spanning the gap. CDR3 length: 15 amino acids. CDR3 sequence (DNA): TGTGCCAGTAGTATCCGGGGGAGCTCTGGAAACACCATATATTTT. Translation: CASSIRGSSGNTIYF.

The chain is built from TRBV10-3 and TRBJ1-1, with 8 bases lining up with TRBD1. Trimming removed 6 bases from V and 3 bases from J; junction bases left unmatched: 6. The germline gives CDR1 ENHRY, CDR2 SYGVKD. The CDR3 has 14 amino acids. The CDR3 region is CAISSTGGDTEAFF. Written as DNA, the CDR3 is TGTGCCATCAGCAGTACAGGGGGGGACACTGAAGCTTTCTTT.

The chain recombines TRBV30 with TRBJ1-5; tentative D call: TRBD1 (5 bases). CDR1 and CDR2 (germline): GTSNPN, SVGIG (reference sequence). The CDR3 sequence is 12 residues long. Deletions cut 6 bases from V and 4 bases from J, with 10 bases between. Here the CDR3 reads CACGEGNQPQHF. The CDR3, as DNA: TGTGCCTGCGGGGAGGGGAATCAGCCCCAGCATTTT.

DNA of the CDR3: TGCGCCAGCAGCTTGGGTCTCGGGGCAGGGGGCATGGAGACCCAGTACTTC. It codes for CASSLGLGAGGMETQYF. The chain carries TRBV5-1 and TRBJ2-5; TRBD1 agrees at 8 bases. This CDR3 is 17 amino acids long. The V segment lost 0 bases and the J segment 5 bases; nucleotides outside the gene matches: 12. Germline V gene lookup returns CDR1 SGHRS and CDR2 YFSETQ.

The V gene is TRBV19, the J gene TRBJ2-3, with TRBD2 matching 9 bases. V shed 10 bases and J 3 bases; nucleotides not matched to a gene: 8. The CDR3 consists of 14 residues. Germline V gene data show CDR1 as LNHDA and CDR2 as SQIVND (reference sequence). CDR3 sequence reads: CATTAGGGTDTQYF. CDR3 DNA sequence: TGTGCCACCACAGCGGGGGGAGGAACAGATACGCAGTATTTT. Supplemented by reference TRBV19 and TRBJ2-3, the full variable domain reads DGGITQSPKYLFRKEGQNVTLSCEQNLNHDAMYWYRQDPGQGLRLIYYSQIVNDFQKGDIAEGYSVSREKKESFPLTVTSAQKNPTAFYLCATTAGGGTDTQYFGPGTRLTVL.

The chain has TRBV5-1 and TRBJ2-7, with 8 bases aligning to TRBD1. The CDR3 has 15 amino acids. Germline V gene lookup returns CDR1 SGHRS and CDR2 YFSETQ. V lost 1 base and J lost 5; bases outside the gene matches: 8. The chain's CDR3 is CASSLIGQGTHEQYF. The CDR3 DNA reads TGCGCCAGCAGCTTGATTGGACAGGGAACCCACGAGCAGTACTTC.

The CDR3 DNA sequence: TGTGCCAGCAGCCAACGGGGAGGCAGGTATCAGCCCCAGCATTTT. Translated, it gives CASSQRGGRYQPQHF. The chain links TRBV3-1 (or the pseudogene TRBV3-2) to TRBJ1-5; D gene ambiguous. This CDR3 contains 15 residues. Germline values: CDR1 LGHDT, CDR2 YNNKEL (reference sequence). V lost 2 bases and J lost 5, with 13 bases in between.